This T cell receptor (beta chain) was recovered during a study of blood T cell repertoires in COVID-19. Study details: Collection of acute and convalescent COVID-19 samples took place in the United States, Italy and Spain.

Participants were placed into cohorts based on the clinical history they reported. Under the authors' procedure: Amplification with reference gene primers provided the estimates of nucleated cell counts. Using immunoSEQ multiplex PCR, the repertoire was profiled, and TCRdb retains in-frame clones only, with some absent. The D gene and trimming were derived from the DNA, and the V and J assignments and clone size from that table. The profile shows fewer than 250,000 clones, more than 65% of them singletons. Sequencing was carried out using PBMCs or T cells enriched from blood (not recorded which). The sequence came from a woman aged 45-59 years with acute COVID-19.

As DNA, the CDR3 is TGCGCCAGCAGCTTGGACAGGGGAGATTATGAAAAACTGTTTTTT. This sequence encodes CASSLDRGDYEKLFF. The chain is built from TRBV5-1 and TRBJ1-4; 7 nucleotides line up with TRBD1. The junction had 5 bases not matched to a gene; V was cut back by 0 bases and J by 6 bases. From germline, CDR1 is SGHRS and CDR2 YFSETQ. The CDR3 totals 15 residues.